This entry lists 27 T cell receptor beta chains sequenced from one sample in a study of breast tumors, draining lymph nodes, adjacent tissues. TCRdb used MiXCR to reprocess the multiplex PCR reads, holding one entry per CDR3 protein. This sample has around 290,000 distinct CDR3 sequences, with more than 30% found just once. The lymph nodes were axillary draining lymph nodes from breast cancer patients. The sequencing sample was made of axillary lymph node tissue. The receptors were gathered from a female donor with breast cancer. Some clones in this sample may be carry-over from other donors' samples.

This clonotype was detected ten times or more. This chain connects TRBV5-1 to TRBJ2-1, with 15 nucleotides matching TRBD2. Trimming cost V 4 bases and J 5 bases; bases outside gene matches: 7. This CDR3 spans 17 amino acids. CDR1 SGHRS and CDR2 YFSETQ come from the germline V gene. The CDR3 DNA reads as TGCGCCAGCAGCACCGGACTAGCGGGAGGGTGGGACAATGAGCAGTTCTTC. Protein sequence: CASSTGLAGGWDNEQFF.

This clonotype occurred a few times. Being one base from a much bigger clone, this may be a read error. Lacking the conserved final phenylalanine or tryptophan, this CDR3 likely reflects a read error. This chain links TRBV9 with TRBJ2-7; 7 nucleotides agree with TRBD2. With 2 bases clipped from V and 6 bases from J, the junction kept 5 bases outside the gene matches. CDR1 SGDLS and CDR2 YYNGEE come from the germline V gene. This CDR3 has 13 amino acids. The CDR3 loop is CASSVGGTSEQYS. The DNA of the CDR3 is TGTGCCAGCAGCGTGGGGGGGACCTCCGAGCAGTACTCC.

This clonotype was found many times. The CDR3 DNA reads as TGTGCCAGCAGCGTAACTAGCGGGGCTAGCACAGATACGCAGTATTTT. It translates to CASSVTSGASTDTQYF. The V call is TRBV6-4, the J call TRBJ2-3; 10 bases are shared with TRBD2. J was trimmed by 0 bases and V by 6 bases; bases with no gene match: 6. The CDR3 length is 16 residues. From germline, CDR1 is MRHNA and CDR2 SNTAGT.

The CDR3 loop is CSAREELEGPRYNEQFF. As DNA, the CDR3 is TGCAGTGCTAGAGAGGAGTTGGAAGGCCCTCGCTACAATGAGCAGTTCTTC. The chain employs TRBV20-1 and TRBJ2-1, with D uncertain. The CDR3 totals 17 residues. V shed 0 bases and J shed 3 bases, with 18 bases lying between them. Looked up from germline, CDR1 is DFQATT and CDR2 is SNEGSKA (reference sequence).

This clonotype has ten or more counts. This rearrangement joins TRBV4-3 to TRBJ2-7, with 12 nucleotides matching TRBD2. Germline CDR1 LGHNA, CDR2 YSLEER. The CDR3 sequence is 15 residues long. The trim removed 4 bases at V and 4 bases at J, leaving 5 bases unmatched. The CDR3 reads CASSLGLAGRYEQYF. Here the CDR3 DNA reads TGCGCCAGCAGCCTAGGACTAGCGGGAAGGTACGAGCAGTACTTC.

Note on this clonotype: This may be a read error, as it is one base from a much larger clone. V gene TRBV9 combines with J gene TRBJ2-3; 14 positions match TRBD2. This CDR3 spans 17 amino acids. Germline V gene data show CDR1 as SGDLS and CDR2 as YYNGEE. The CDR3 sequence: CASSVFGLAGGTATQYF. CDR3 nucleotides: TGTGCCAGCAGCGTATTTGGACTAGCGGGAGGCACAGCTACGCAGTATTTT.

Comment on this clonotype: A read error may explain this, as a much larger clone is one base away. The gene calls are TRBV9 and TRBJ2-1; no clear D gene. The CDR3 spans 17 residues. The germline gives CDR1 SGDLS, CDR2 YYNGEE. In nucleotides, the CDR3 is TGTGCCAGCAGCCCCCAGGTCAGGAGAGCCTTGGAAGGTGAGCAGCTCTTC. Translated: CASSPQVRRALEGEQLF.

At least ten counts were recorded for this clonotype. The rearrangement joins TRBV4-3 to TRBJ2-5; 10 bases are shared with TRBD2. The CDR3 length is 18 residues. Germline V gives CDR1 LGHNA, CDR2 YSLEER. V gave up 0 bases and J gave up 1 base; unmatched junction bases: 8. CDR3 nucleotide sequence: TGCGCCAGCAGCCAAGATTATACAACTAGCGGGGTCCAAGAGACCCAGTACTTC. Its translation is CASSQDYTTSGVQETQYF.

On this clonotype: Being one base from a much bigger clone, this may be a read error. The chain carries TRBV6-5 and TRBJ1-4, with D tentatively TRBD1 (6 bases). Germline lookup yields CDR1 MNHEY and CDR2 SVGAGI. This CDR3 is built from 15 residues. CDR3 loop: CVSSYGGQGNEKLFF. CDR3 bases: TGTGTCAGCAGTTACGGGGGGCAGGGAAATGAAAAACTGTTTTTT.

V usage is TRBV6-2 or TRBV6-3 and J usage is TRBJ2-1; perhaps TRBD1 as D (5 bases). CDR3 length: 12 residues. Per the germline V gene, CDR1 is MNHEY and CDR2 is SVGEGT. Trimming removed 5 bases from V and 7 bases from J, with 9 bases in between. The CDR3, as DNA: TGTGCCAGCAGTCCCAGACAGAATGAGCAGTTCTTC. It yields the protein CASSPRQNEQFF.

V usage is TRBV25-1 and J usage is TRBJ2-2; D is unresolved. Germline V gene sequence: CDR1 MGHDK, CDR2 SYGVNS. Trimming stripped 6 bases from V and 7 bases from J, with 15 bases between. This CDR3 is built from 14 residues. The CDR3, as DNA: TGTGCCAGCAGCCACGGATCGGACCTCGGGGAGCTGTTTTTT. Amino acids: CASSHGSDLGELFF.

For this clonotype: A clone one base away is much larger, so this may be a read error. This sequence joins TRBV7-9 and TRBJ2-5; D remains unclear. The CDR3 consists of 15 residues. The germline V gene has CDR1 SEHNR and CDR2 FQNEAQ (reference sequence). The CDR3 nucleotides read TGTGCCAGCAGCCCCCGTACAGCGATACAAGAGACCCAGCACTTC. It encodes CASSPRTAIQETQHF.

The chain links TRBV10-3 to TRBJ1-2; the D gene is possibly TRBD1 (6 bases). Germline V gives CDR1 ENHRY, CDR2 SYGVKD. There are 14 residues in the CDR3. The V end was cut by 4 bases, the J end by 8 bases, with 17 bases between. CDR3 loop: CAISGGGLKKGYTF. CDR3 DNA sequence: TGTGCCATCAGTGGTGGGGGGCTCAAGAAGGGCTACACCTTC.

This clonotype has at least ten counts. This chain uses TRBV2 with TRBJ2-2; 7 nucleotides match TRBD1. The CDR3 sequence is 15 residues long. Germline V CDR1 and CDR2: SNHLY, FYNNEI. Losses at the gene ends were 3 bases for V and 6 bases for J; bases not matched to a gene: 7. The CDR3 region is CASSDAMTGPGELFF. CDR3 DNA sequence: TGTGCCAGCAGTGACGCCATGACAGGGCCCGGGGAGCTGTTTTTT.

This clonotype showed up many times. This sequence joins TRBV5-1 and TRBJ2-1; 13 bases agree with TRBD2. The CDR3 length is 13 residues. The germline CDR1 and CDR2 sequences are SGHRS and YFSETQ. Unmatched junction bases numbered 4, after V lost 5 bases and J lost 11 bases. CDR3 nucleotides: TGCGCCAGCAGAAGACTAGCGGGAGGCCAGCAGTTCTTC. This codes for CASRRLAGGQQFF.

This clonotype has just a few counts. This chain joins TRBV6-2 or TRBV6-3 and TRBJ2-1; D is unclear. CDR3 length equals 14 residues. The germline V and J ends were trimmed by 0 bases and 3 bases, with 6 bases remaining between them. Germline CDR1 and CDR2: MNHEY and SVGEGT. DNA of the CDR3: TGTGCCAGCAGTTACTCGAGCAGCTACAATGAGCAGTTCTTC. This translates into CASSYSSSYNEQFF.

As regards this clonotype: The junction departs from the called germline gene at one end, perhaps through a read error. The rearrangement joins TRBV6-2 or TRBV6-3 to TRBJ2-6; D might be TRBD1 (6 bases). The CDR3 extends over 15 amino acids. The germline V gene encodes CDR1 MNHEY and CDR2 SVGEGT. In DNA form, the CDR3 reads TGTGCCAGCAGGTCGACAGGTGCTGGGGCCAACGTCCTGGCTTTC. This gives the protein CASRSTGAGANVLAF.

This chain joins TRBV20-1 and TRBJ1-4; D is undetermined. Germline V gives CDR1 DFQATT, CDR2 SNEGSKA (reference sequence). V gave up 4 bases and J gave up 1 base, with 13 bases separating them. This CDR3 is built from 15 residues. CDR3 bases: TGCAGTGCTACCTACTTAGCGGGAACTAATGAAAAACTGTTTTTT. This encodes CSATYLAGTNEKLFF.

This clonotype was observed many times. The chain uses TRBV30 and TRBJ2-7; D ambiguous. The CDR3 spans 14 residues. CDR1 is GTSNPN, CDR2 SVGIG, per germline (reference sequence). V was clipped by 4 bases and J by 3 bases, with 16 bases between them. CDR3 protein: CAWTYGLVGYEQYF. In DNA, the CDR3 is TGTGCCTGGACCTATGGGTTAGTGGGCTACGAGCAGTACTTC. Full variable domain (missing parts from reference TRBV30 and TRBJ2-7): SQTIHQWPATLVQPVGSPLSLECTVEGTSNPNLYWYRQAAGRGLQLLFYSVGIGQISSEVPQNLSASRPQDRQFILSSKKLLLSDSGFYLCAWTYGLVGYEQYFGPGTRLTVT.

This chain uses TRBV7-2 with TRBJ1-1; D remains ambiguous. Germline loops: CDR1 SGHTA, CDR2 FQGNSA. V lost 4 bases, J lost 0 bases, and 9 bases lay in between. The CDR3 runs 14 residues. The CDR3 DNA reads TGTGCCAGCAGCTGGTACAGATTGAACACTGAAGCTTTCTTT. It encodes CASSWYRLNTEAFF.

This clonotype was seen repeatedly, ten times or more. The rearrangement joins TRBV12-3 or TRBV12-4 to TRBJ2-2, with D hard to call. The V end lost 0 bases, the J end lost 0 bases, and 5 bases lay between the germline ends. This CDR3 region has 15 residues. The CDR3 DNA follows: TGTGCCAGCAGTTTAGCGGTCTCGAACACCGGGGAGCTGTTTTTT. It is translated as CASSLAVSNTGELFF.

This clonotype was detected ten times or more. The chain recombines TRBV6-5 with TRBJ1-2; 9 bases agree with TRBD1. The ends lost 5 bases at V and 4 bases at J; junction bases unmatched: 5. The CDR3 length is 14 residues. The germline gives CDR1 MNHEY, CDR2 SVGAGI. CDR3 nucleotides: TGTGCCAGCAGTGCAACAGGGGGCTTCTATGGCTACACCTTC. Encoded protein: CASSATGGFYGYTF.

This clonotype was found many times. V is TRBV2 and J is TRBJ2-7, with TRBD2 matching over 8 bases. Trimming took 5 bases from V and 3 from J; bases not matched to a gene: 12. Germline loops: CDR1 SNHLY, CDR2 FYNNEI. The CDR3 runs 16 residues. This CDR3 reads CASSFSISGSSYEQYF. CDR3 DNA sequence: TGTGCCAGCAGTTTTTCGATAAGCGGGAGTAGCTACGAGCAGTACTTC. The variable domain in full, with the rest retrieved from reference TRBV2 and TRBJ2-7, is EPEVTQTPSHQVTQMGQEVILRCVPISNHLYFYWYRQILGQKVEFLVSFYNNEISEKSEIFDDQFSVERPDGSNFTLKIRSTKLEDSAMYFCASSFSISGSSYEQYFGPGTRLTVT.

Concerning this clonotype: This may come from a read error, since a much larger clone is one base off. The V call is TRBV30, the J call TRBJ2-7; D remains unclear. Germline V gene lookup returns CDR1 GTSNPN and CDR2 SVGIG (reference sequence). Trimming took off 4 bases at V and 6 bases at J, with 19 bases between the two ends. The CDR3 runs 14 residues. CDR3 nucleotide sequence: TGTGCCTGGAACCAGCCTACGGTTGCCTGCGAGCAGTACTTC. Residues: CAWNQPTVACEQYF.

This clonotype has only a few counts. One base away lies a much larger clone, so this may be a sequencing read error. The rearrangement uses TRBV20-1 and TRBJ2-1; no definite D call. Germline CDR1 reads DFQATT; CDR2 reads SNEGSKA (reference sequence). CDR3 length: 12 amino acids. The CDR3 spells CSARDPYNEPFF. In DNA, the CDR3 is TGCAGTGCTAGAGATCCCTACAATGAGCCGTTCTTC.

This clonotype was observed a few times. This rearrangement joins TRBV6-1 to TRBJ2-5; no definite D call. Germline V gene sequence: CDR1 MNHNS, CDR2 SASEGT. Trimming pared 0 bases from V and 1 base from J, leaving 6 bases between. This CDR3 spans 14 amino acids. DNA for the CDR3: TGTGCCAGCAGTGAAGCGGGCACCCAAGAGACCCAGTACTTC. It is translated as CASSEAGTQETQYF.

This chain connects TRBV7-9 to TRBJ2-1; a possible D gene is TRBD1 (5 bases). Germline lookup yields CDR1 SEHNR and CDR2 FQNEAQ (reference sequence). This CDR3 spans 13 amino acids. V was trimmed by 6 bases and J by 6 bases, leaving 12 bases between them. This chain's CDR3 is CASRPPQGNEQFF. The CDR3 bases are TGTGCCAGCAGACCCCCCCAGGGCAATGAGCAGTTCTTC.